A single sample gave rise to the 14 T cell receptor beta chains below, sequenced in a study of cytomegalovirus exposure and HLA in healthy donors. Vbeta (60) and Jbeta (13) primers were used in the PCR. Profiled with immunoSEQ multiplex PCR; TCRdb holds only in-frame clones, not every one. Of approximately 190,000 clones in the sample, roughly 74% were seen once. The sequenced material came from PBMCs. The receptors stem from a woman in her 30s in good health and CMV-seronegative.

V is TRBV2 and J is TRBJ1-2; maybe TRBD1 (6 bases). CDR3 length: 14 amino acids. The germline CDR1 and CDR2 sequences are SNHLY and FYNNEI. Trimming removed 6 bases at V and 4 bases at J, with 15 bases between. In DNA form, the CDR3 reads TGTGCCAGCAGGAACCAACAGGGAAGCTATGGCTACACCTTC. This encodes CASRNQQGSYGYTF.

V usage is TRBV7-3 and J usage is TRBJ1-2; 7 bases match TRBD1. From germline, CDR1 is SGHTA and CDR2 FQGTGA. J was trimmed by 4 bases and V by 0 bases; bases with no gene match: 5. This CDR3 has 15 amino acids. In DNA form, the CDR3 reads TGTGCCAGCAGCTTAACGGGTGGGGACAGCTATGGCTACACCTTC. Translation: CASSLTGGDSYGYTF.

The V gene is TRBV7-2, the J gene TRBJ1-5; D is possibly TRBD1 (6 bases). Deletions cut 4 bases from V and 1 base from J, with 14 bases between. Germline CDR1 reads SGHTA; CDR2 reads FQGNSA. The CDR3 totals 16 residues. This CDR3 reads CASSSTGGLSNQPQHF. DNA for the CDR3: TGTGCCAGCAGCTCCACCGGGGGGCTCAGCAATCAGCCCCAGCATTTT.

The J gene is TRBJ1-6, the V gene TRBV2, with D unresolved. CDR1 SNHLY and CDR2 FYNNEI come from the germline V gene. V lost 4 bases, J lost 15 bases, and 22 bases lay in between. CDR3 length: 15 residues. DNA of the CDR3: TGTGCCAGCAGTGTCCAATCCCAAACTGGTGTTGTCCTCCACTTT. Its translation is CASSVQSQTGVVLHF.

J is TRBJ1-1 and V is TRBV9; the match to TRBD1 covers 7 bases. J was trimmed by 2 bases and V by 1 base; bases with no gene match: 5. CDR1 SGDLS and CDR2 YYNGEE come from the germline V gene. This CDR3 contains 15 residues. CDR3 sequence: CASSVLTGLNTEAFF. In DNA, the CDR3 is TGTGCCAGCAGCGTACTGACAGGGCTTAACACTGAAGCTTTCTTT.

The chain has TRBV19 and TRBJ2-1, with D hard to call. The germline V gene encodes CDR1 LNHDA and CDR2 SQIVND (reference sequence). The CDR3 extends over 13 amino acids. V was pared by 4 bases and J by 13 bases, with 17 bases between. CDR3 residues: CASSKNRSPPQFF. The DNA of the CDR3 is TGTGCCAGTAGTAAGAATAGATCGCCCCCACAGTTCTTC. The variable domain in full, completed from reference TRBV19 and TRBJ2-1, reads DGGITQSPKYLFRKEGQNVTLSCEQNLNHDAMYWYRQDPGQGLRLIYYSQIVNDFQKGDIAEGYSVSREKKESFPLTVTSAQKNPTAFYLCASSKNRSPPQFFGPGTRLTVL.

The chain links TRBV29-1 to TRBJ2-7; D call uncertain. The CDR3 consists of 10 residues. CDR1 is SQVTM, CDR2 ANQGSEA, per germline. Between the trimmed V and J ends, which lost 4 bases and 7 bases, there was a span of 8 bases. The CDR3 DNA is TGCAGCGTTGTTTCGGGTGAGCAGTACTTC. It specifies CSVVSGEQYF.

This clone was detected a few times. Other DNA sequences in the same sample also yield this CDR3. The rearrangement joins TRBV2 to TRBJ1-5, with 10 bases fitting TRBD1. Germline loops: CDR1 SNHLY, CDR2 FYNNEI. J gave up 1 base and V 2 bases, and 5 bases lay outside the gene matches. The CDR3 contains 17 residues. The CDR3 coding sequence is TGTGCCAGCAGTGAATGGGGACAGGGGCCGAGCAATCAGCCCCAGCATTTT. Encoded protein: CASSEWGQGPSNQPQHF.

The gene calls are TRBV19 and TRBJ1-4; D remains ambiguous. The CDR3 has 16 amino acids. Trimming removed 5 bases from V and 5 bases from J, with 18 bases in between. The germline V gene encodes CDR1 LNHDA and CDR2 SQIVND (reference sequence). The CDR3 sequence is CASSYEGRPRNEKLFF. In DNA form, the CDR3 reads TGTGCCAGTAGTTACGAGGGTAGGCCCCGAAATGAAAAACTGTTTTTT.

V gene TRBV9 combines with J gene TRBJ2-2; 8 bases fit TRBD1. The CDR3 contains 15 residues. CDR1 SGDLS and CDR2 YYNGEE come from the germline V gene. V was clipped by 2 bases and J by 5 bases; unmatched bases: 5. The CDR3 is CASSVRQGKTGELFF. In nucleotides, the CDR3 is TGTGCCAGCAGCGTCCGACAGGGGAAAACCGGGGAGCTGTTTTTT.

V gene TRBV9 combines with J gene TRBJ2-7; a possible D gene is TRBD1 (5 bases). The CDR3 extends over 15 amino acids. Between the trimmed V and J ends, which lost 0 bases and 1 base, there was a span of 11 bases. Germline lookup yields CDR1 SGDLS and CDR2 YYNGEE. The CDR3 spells CASSVDAGWSYEQYF. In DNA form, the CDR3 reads TGTGCCAGCAGCGTAGATGCAGGGTGGTCCTACGAGCAGTACTTC.

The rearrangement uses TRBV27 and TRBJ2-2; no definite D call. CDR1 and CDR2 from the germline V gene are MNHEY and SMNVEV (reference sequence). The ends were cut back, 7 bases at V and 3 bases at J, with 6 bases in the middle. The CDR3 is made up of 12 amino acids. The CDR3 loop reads CASNSYTGELFF. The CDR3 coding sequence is TGTGCCAGCAATTCATACACCGGGGAGCTGTTTTTT.

This CDR3 is CASSLRGEAFF. As DNA, the CDR3 is TGTGCCAGCAGCCTCCGAGGTGAAGCTTTCTTT. The V call is TRBV7-6, the J call TRBJ1-1; D not resolved. The CDR3 spans 11 residues. V gave up 5 bases and J gave up 7 bases, with 8 bases separating them. The germline gives CDR1 SGHVS, CDR2 FNYEAQ.

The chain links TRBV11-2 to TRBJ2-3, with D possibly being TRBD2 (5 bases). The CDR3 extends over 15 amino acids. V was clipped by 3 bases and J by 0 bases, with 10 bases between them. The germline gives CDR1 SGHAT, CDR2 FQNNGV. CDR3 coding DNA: TGTGCCAGCAGCTTGCACCCGGGGAGCACAGATACGCAGTATTTT. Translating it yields CASSLHPGSTDTQYF.